This T cell receptor beta chain is drawn from a study of blood T cells in healthy people across ages. Those donating, healthy Caucasian individuals from Russia, were aged about 6 to 100. Primed by a sample-barcoded 5' primer and a J-beta primer mix, a second PCR proceeded for about 7 to 11 cycles. TCRdb re-called the 5' RACE reads with MiXCR, one entry per CDR3 protein. The table includes 700,000 to 1,000,000 distinct CDR3 sequences, approximately 48% detected once. The CDR3 totals 14 residues. Germline values: CDR1 MDHEN, CDR2 SYDVKM. The specimen was blood. This chain uses TRBV28 with TRBJ2-5; 10 bases are shared with TRBD1. The J call could be wrong; TRBJ2-7 is a better fit for the DNA end. This receptor was obtained from a man aged 55-75 years in good health. CDR3 loop: CASRDRGGRHEQYF. The CDR3 DNA is TGTGCCAGCAGGGACAGGGGGGGCCGTCACGAGCAGTACTTC.